This T cell receptor (beta chain) was identified in a study of T cell repertoires in cytomegalovirus infection. Study-wide findings and caveats: HLA-C-restricted CMV-specific TCR beta clonotypes were dominant in the ex vivo response. Using cumulative public TCR beta family frequency, the authors identified those who carried CMV together with the relevant HLA.

MiXCR, run by TCRdb on the reads, gives a single entry per CDR3 protein. Altogether roughly 760,000 distinct CDR3 sequences are present, roughly a third being singletons, with the ten largest covering around 3%. This clonotype was observed at least ten times. The antigen is unknown. The CDR3 extends over 12 amino acids. Germline CDR1 is LGHNT and CDR2 is FRNRAP. V lost 4 bases and J 6 bases, leaving 9 bases between the germline ends. The specimen was PBMCs. This chain joins TRBV12-5 and TRBJ1-2; D may be TRBD1 (6 bases). This clonotype originated in a human donor in good health (CMV status not recorded). Some clones in this sample may be carry-over from other donors' samples. The CDR3 here is CASGSEGDGYTF. Written as DNA, the CDR3 is TGTGCTAGTGGTTCGGAGGGGGATGGCTACACCTTC.